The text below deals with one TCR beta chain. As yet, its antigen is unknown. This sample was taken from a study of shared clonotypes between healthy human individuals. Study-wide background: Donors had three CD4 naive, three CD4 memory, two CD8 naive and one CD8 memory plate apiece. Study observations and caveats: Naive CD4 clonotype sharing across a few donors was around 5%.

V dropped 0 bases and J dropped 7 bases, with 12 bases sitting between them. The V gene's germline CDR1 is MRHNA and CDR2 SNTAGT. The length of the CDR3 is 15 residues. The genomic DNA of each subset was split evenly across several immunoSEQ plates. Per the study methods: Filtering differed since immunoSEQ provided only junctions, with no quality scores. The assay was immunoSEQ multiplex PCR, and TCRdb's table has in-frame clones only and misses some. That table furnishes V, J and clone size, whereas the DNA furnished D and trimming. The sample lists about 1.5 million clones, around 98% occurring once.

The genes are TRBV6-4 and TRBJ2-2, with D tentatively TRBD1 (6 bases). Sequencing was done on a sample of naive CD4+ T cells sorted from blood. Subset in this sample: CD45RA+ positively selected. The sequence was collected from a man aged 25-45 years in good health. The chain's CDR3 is CASSDSFTGHGELFF. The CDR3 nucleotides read TGTGCCAGCAGTGACTCGTTTACGGGACACGGGGAGCTGTTTTTT.